This T cell receptor beta chain is from a study of radiotherapy plus CTLA-4 blockade in lung cancer. Trimming at V came to 0 bases and at J to 5 bases, leaving 9 bases not matched to a gene. Germline loops: CDR1 SGDLS, CDR2 YYNGEE. This CDR3 has 17 residues. The repertoire was sequenced with immunoSEQ multiplex PCR; TCRdb's copy has only in-frame clones and lacks some. The data contain around 41,000 clones, 60% to 70% of them singletons. Sequenced material: peripheral blood, taken from a patient treated with radiotherapy plus ipilimumab. This receptor was identified in a human donor with non-small cell lung cancer who had a partial response to radiotherapy plus ipilimumab. The chain employs TRBV9 and TRBJ2-2; 8 nucleotides align to TRBD2. CDR3 DNA sequence: TGTGCCAGCAGCGTAGAGGCCCCGGGGGGGCGGACCGGGGAGCTGTTTTTT. Protein: CASSVEAPGGRTGELFF.